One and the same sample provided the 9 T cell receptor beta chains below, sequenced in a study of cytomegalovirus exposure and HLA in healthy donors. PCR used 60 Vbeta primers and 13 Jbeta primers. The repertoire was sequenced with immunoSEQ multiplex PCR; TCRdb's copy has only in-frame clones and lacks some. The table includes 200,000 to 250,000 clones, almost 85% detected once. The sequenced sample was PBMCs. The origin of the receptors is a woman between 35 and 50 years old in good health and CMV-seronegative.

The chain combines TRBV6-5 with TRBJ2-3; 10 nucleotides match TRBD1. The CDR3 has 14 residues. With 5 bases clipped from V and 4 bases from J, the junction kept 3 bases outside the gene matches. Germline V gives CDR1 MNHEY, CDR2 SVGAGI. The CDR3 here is CASSRTGGADTQYF. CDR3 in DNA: TGTGCCAGCAGTCGGACAGGGGGAGCAGATACGCAGTATTTT.

CDR3: CASSQSPDTPSGNTEAFF. In DNA, the CDR3 is TGCGCCAGCAGTCAATCTCCGGACACCCCCTCGGGGAACACTGAAGCTTTCTTT. The chain uses TRBV23-1 and TRBJ1-1; a weak D match, TRBD1 (5 bases). TRBV23-1 is filed as an ORF, its function uncertain. The ends were cut back, 0 bases at V and 1 base at J, with 18 bases in the middle. The CDR3 totals 18 residues.

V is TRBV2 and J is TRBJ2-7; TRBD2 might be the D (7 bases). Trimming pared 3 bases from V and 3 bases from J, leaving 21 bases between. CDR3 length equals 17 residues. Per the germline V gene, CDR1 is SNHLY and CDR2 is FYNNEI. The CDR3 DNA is TGTGCCAGCAGTGACCCACAAGGGGGGGCTTTCCTCTACGAGCAGTACTTC. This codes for CASSDPQGGAFLYEQYF.

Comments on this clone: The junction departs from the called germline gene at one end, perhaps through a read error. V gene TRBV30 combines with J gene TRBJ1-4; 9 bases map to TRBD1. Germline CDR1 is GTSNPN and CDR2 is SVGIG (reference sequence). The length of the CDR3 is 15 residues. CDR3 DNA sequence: TGTGCCTGGAGTTATACAGGGGGCACTAATGAAGAACTGTTTTTT. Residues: CAWSYTGGTNEELFF.

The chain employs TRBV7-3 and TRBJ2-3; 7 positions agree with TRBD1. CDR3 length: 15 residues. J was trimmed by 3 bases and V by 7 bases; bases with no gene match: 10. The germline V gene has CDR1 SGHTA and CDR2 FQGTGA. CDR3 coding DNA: TGTGCCAGCACCCTAGGGGGCAGAGGGACAGATACGCAGTATTTT. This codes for CASTLGGRGTDTQYF.

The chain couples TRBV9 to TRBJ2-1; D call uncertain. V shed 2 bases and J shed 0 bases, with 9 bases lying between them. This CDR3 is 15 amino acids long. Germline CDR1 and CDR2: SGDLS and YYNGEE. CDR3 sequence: CASSVDWFSYNEQFF. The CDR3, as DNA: TGTGCCAGCAGCGTTGACTGGTTCTCCTACAATGAGCAGTTCTTC. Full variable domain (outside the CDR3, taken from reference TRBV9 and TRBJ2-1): DSGVTQTPKHLITATGQRVTLRCSPRSGDLSVYWYQQSLDQGLQFLIQYYNGEERAKGNILERFSAQQFPDLHSELNLSSLELGDSALYFCASSVDWFSYNEQFFGPGTRLTVL.

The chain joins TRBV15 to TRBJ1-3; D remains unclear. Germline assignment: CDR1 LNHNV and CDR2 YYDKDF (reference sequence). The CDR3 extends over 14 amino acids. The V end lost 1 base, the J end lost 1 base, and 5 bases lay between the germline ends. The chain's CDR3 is CATSRGTSGNTIYF. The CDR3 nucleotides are TGTGCCACCAGCAGAGGTACTTCTGGAAACACCATATATTTT. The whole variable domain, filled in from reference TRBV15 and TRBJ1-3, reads DAMVIQNPRYQVTQFGKPVTLSCSQTLNHNVMYWYQQKSSQAPKLLFHYYDKDFNNEADTPDNFQSRRPNTSFCFLDIRSPGLGDTAMYLCATSRGTSGNTIYFGEGSWLTVV.

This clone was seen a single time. For the CDR3, the DNA is TGTGCCAGTACAACCGGGACAGACGGACATGAGCAGTACTTC. Protein product: CASTTGTDGHEQYF. The rearrangement joins TRBV19 to TRBJ2-7, with TRBD1 matching 7 bases. Germline lookup yields CDR1 LNHDA and CDR2 SQIVND (reference sequence). V trimming: 7 bases; J trimming: 7 bases; junction bases outside the gene matches: 13. CDR3 length: 14 amino acids.

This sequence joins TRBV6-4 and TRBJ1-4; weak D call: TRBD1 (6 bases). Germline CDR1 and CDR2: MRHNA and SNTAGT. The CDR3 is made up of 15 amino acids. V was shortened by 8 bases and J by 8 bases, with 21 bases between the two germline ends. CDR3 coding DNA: TGTGCCAGCTCCCAAGGGGGGGTCTTCGGAGAAAAACTGTTTTTT. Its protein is CASSQGGVFGEKLFF.